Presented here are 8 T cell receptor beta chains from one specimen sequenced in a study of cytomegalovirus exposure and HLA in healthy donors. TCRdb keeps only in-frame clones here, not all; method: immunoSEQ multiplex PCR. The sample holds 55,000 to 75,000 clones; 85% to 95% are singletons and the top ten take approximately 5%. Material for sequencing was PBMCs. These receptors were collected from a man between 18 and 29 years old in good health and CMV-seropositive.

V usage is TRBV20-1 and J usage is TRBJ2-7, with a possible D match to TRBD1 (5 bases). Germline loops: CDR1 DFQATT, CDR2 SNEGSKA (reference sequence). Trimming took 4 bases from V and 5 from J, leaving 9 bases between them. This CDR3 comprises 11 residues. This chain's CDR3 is CSATPGNEQYF. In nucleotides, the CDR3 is TGCAGTGCTACCCCAGGGAACGAGCAGTACTTC.

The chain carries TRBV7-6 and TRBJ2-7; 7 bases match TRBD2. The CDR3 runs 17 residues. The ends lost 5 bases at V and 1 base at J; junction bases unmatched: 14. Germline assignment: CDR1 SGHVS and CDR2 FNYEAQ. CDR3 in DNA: TGTGCCAGCAGCGAGAATACCGGGCGGGAGATTTCCTACGAGCAGTACTTC. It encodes CASSENTGREISYEQYF.

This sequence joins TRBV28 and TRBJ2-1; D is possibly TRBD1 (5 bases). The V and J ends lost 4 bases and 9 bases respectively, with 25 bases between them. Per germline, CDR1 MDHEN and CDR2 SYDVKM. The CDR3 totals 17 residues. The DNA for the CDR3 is TGTGCCAGCAGTTGGGGCCTCGGATCCTTAGGGCCCAGTGAGCAGTTCTTC. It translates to CASSWGLGSLGPSEQFF.

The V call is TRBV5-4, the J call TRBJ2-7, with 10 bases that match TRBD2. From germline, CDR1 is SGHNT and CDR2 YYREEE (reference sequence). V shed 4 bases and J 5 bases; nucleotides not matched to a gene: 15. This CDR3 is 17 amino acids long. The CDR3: CASSPGLAGARSNEQYF. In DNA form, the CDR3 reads TGTGCCAGCAGCCCGGGGCTAGCGGGAGCGAGGTCCAACGAGCAGTACTTC.

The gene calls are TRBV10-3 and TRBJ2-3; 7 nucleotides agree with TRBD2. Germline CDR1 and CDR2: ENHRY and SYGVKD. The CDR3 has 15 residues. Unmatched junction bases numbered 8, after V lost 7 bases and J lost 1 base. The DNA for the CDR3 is TGTGCCATCACGGACGAACTAGCGCGCACAGATACGCAGTATTTT. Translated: CAITDELARTDTQYF.

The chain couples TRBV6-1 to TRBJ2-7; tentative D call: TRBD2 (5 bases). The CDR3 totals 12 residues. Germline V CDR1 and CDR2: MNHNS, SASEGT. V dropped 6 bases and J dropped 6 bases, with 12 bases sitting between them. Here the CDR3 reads CASSQLGFEQYF. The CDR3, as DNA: TGTGCCAGCAGCCAACTAGGATTCGAGCAGTACTTC.

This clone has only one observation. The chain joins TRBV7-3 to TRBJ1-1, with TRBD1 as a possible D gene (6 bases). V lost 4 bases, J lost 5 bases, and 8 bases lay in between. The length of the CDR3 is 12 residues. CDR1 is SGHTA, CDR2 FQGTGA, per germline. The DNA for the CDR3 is TGTGCCAGCAGCTCGCAGGGGACTGAAGCTTTCTTT. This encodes CASSSQGTEAFF.

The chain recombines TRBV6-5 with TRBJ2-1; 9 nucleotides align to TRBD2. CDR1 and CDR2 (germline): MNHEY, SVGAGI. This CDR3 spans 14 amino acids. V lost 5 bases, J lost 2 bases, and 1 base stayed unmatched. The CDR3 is CASSLAGTYNEQFF. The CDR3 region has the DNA TGTGCCAGCAGTCTAGCGGGAACCTACAATGAGCAGTTCTTC.